Listed below are T cell receptor beta chains from one sample, sequenced in a study of blood T cells in healthy people across ages. TCRdb re-called the 5' RACE reads with MiXCR, one entry per CDR3 protein. This sample has roughly 1,000,000 distinct CDR3 sequences; less than 25% occur once, and the top ten carry less than 0.85%. Separately, the same data were catalogued under a study of T cells of mothers and their children.

Material: blood. Source of these receptors: a girl aged 2-15 years in good health. CDR3s leave out the opening cysteine and the closing phenylalanine or tryptophan. The order of the fields is J gene, CDR3 length, V gene, CDR3 protein.

>TRBJ2-7|13|TRBV28
ASTPSLPSTYEQY
>TRBJ2-7|13|TRBV20-1
SASFLLEMAYEQY
>TRBJ1-1|16|TRBV5-1
ASSLGSGRGARNTEAF
>TRBJ2-7|13|TRBV29-1
SAEDRASGRYEQY
>TRBJ2-2|16|TRBV27
ASSLFRTSGRRTGELF
>TRBJ2-5|11|TRBV29-1
SVDPGNQETQY
>TRBJ2-5|17|TRBV28
ASRHDPGLAVLFQETQY
>TRBJ2-3|9|TRBV20-1
SAFITDTQY
>-|13|TRBV5-6
ASSSYGLARETQY
>TRBJ2-7|12|TRBV5-6
ASSSGGRGDEQY
>-|11|TRBV4-1
ASSQEGQREQF
>TRBJ2-4|13|TRBV6-1
ASSDKGQGKNIQY
>TRBJ1-3|12|TRBV6-5
ASSFTASGNTIY
>TRBJ2-5|14|TRBV15
ATSRDRAGERETQY
>TRBJ2-5|13|TRBV2
ASSEVRRGIETQY
>TRBJ1-2|11|TRBV27
ASSLSASWGYT
>TRBJ2-5|13|TRBV6-1
ASKTDSGGQETQY
>TRBJ2-1|11|TRBV12-3/TRBV12-4
ASTLGKYNEQF
>TRBJ1-6|17|TRBV7-2
ASSFPIGDTSSYNSPLH
>TRBJ1-1|13|TRBV6-5
ASSYSAGSDTEAF
>TRBJ2-1|13|TRBV5-1
ASRVVSRQVNEQF
>TRBJ2-1|12|TRBV12-3/TRBV12-4
ASRSGLAVNEQF
>TRBJ1-1|11|TRBV7-3
ASSLYGGTEAF
>TRBJ2-5|14|TRBV5-4
ASSIGLAGPGQTQY
>TRBJ2-5|11|TRBV7-2
ASSFDRQETQY
>TRBJ1-2|11|TRBV27
ASSDTSLYGYT
>TRBJ1-4|10|TRBV12-3/TRBV12-4
ASSWVREKLF
>TRBJ1-3|14|TRBV5-5
ASSLSTANSGNTIY
>TRBJ2-1|10|TRBV2
ASGSDYNEQF